These 29 T cell receptor beta chains were all obtained from the same sample, sequenced in a study of long-term antiretroviral therapy in people with HIV. Version v3.0 of the immunoSEQ assay ran at survey level. TCRdb's copy holds only in-frame clones and misses some; the assay was immunoSEQ multiplex PCR. The table lists roughly 42,000 clones, around nine tenths of them singletons. The input for sequencing was unsorted PBMCs, taken 0.1 years before starting antiretroviral therapy. The receptors derive from a woman between 45 and 65 years old with HIV.

This sequence joins TRBV5-4 and TRBJ1-5; maybe TRBD1 (5 bases). This CDR3 is built from 15 residues. The V and J ends lost 3 bases and 4 bases respectively, with 14 bases between them. CDR1 is SGHNT, CDR2 YYREEE, per germline (reference sequence). The CDR3 DNA is TGTGCCAGCAGCTCCCAACCGGGGCTGAATCAGCCCCAGCATTTT. Protein: CASSSQPGLNQPQHF.

The chain links TRBV4-1 to TRBJ2-7; D is perhaps TRBD2 (5 bases). CDR3 length: 14 residues. In germline, CDR1 is MGHRA, CDR2 YSYEKL. Trimming removed 1 base at V and 6 bases at J, with 13 bases between. CDR3 region: CASSQGPGFSEQYF. Written as DNA, the CDR3 is TGCGCCAGCAGCCAAGGCCCGGGGTTCTCCGAGCAGTACTTC.

The chain links TRBV9 to TRBJ2-7, with TRBD1 matching over 8 bases. J lost 6 bases, V lost 4 bases, and 6 bases had no gene match. This CDR3 region has 13 residues. Germline V CDR1 and CDR2: SGDLS, YYNGEE. This chain's CDR3 is CASSLRTGFEQYF. Here the CDR3 DNA reads TGTGCCAGCAGCCTACGGACAGGGTTCGAGCAGTACTTC. Together with reference TRBV9 and TRBJ2-7, the CDR3 gives the full variable domain: DSGVTQTPKHLITATGQRVTLRCSPRSGDLSVYWYQQSLDQGLQFLIQYYNGEERAKGNILERFSAQQFPDLHSELNLSSLELGDSALYFCASSLRTGFEQYFGPGTRLTVT.

The rearrangement uses TRBV7-9 and TRBJ2-5; D remains ambiguous. V was shortened by 4 bases and J by 2 bases, with 17 bases between the two germline ends. This CDR3 is 16 amino acids long. The germline gives CDR1 SEHNR, CDR2 FQNEAQ (reference sequence). CDR3 coding DNA: TGTGCCAGCAGCTCACGTCCCGTCATGCGTCAAGAGACCCAGTACTTC. This translates into CASSSRPVMRQETQYF.

The chain employs TRBV18 and TRBJ2-1; the match to TRBD2 covers 13 bases. Trimming removed 4 bases from V and 9 bases from J; junction bases left unmatched: 3. The CDR3 runs 14 residues. Germline V gene data show CDR1 as KGHSH and CDR2 as LQKENI. The CDR3 DNA is TGTGCCAGCTCACAGGGACTAGCGGGGTTTGAGCAGTTCTTC. Translating it yields CASSQGLAGFEQFF.

The J gene is TRBJ2-5, the V gene TRBV25-1; D is possibly TRBD2 (6 bases). Germline V lookup: CDR1 MGHDK, CDR2 SYGVNS. V was cut by 1 base and J by 5 bases, with 11 bases left in between. The CDR3 covers 14 residues. The CDR3 coding sequence is TGTGCCAGCAGTGAATGGACTGGGGGGGAGACCCAGTACTTC. Translating it yields CASSEWTGGETQYF. Full variable domain (remainder filled in from reference TRBV25-1 and TRBJ2-5): EADIYQTPRYLVIGTGKKITLECSQTMGHDKMYWYQQDPGMELHLIHYSYGVNSTEKGDLSSESTVSRIRTEHFPLTLESARPSHTSQYLCASSEWTGGETQYFGPGTRLLVL.

The gene calls are TRBV6-5 and TRBJ2-3; no clear D gene. Germline lookup yields CDR1 MNHEY and CDR2 SVGAGI. The CDR3 sequence is 11 residues long. V was trimmed by 6 bases and J by 7 bases, leaving 8 bases between them. CDR3 protein: CASSLSNTQYF. CDR3 in DNA: TGTGCCAGCAGCCTTTCAAATACGCAGTATTTT.

The rearrangement joins TRBV7-3 to TRBJ2-2; D not resolved. The CDR3 consists of 13 residues. Trimming took off 5 bases at V and 6 bases at J, with 10 bases between the two ends. Germline V gene sequence: CDR1 SGHTA, CDR2 FQGTGA. As DNA, the CDR3 is TGTGCCAGCAGCCCTAATACGGCCGGGGAGCTGTTTTTT. It is translated as CASSPNTAGELFF.

The V gene is TRBV11-2, the J gene TRBJ2-3; TRBD2 is a possible D gene (7 bases). The V gene's germline CDR1 is SGHAT and CDR2 FQNNGV. The ends were cut back, 2 bases at V and 6 bases at J, with 15 bases in the middle. The CDR3 loop spans 15 amino acids. The CDR3 spells CASSLSGGGGDTQYF. The CDR3 DNA reads as TGTGCCAGCAGCTTATCAGGCGGGGGCGGGGATACGCAGTATTTT.

This sequence joins TRBV6-6 and TRBJ1-4; the D is unclear. Trimming removed 6 bases at V and 4 bases at J, with 9 bases between. There are 13 residues in the CDR3. Germline V CDR1 and CDR2: MNHNY, SVGAGI (reference sequence). The CDR3 region is CASRGIINEKLFF. CDR3 nucleotide sequence: TGTGCCAGCAGGGGGATCATTAATGAAAAACTGTTTTTT.

The chain links TRBV19 to TRBJ1-5; 7 bases are a match to TRBD1. The junction had 5 bases not matched to a gene; V was cut back by 10 bases and J by 5 bases. There are 12 residues in the CDR3. Germline V gene data show CDR1 as LNHDA and CDR2 as SQIVND (reference sequence). This CDR3 is CATRQGYQPQHF. The CDR3 DNA reads as TGTGCCACAAGACAGGGTTATCAGCCCCAGCATTTT.

The chain recombines TRBV5-4 with TRBJ1-1; 9 nucleotides line up with TRBD1. Germline lookup yields CDR1 SGHNT and CDR2 YYREEE (reference sequence). CDR3 length: 15 amino acids. Trimming cost V 4 bases and J 4 bases; bases outside gene matches: 8. This chain's CDR3 is CASSTVGTGFTEAFF. The CDR3 bases are TGTGCCAGCAGCACGGTGGGGACAGGGTTCACTGAAGCTTTCTTT.

This clone was detected only once. V and J are TRBV7-6 and TRBJ2-6, with D unresolved. V lost 5 bases and J lost 0, with 8 bases in between. This CDR3 is 15 amino acids long. Germline V gene sequence: CDR1 SGHVS, CDR2 FNYEAQ. Here the CDR3 reads CASSPIPSGANVLTF. CDR3 DNA: TGTGCCAGCAGCCCGATTCCCTCTGGGGCCAACGTCCTGACTTTC.

The rearrangement joins TRBV5-6 to TRBJ2-7; 10 positions match TRBD2. V shed 1 base and J 5 bases; nucleotides not matched to a gene: 6. This CDR3 has 15 residues. The germline V gene encodes CDR1 SGHDT and CDR2 YYEEEE. Here the CDR3 reads CASSLRTSGPHEQYF. In DNA form, the CDR3 reads TGTGCCAGCAGCTTGAGGACTAGCGGTCCCCACGAGCAGTACTTC.

The chain combines TRBV19 with TRBJ1-4; D ambiguous. Per the germline V gene, CDR1 is LNHDA and CDR2 is SQIVND (reference sequence). This CDR3 has 15 amino acids. V dropped 5 bases and J dropped 5 bases, with 15 bases sitting between them. The CDR3 DNA follows: TGTGCCAGTAGTTGGGTGGGCAGGAAGAATGAAAAACTGTTTTTT. Translation gives CASSWVGRKNEKLFF. Filled out from reference TRBV19 and TRBJ1-4, the complete variable domain reads DGGITQSPKYLFRKEGQNVTLSCEQNLNHDAMYWYRQDPGQGLRLIYYSQIVNDFQKGDIAEGYSVSREKKESFPLTVTSAQKNPTAFYLCASSWVGRKNEKLFFGSGTQLSVL.

V gene TRBV5-1 combines with J gene TRBJ1-6; no clear D. The CDR3 spans 14 residues. The V gene lost 1 base and the J gene lost 10 bases, with 12 bases spanning the gap. The germline CDR1 and CDR2 sequences are SGHRS and YFSETQ. This CDR3 is CASSLFKDDSPLHF. The CDR3 nucleotides are TGCGCCAGCAGCTTGTTCAAGGATGACTCACCCCTCCACTTT.

CDR3: CASRPGTGGTDTQYF. As DNA, the CDR3 is TGTGCCAGCAGACCCGGGACAGGGGGCACAGATACGCAGTATTTT. The chain has TRBV6-6 and TRBJ2-3, with 10 bases identical to TRBD1. Trimming removed 6 bases from V and 1 base from J; junction bases left unmatched: 4. The CDR3 is made up of 15 amino acids. Looked up from germline, CDR1 is MNHNY and CDR2 is SVGAGI (reference sequence).

This chain links TRBV5-8 with TRBJ1-2; the match to TRBD1 covers 7 bases. The CDR3 covers 13 residues. After removal of 1 base from V and 7 bases from J, the junction contained 4 bases not matched to a gene. The germline CDR1 and CDR2 sequences are SGHTS and YDEGEE. Written as DNA, the CDR3 is TGTGCCAGCAGCTTGAGGGACAGACTTGGCTACACCTTC. It yields the protein CASSLRDRLGYTF.

This sequence joins TRBV25-1 and TRBJ1-1, with unresolved D. Deletions cut 2 bases from V and 5 bases from J, with 9 bases between. The germline gives CDR1 MGHDK, CDR2 SYGVNS. There are 13 residues in the CDR3. This CDR3 reads CASSEGGGTEAFF. Here the CDR3 DNA reads TGTGCCAGCAGTGAAGGCGGTGGGACTGAAGCTTTCTTT. The full variable domain, its missing parts supplied by reference TRBV25-1 and TRBJ1-1, is EADIYQTPRYLVIGTGKKITLECSQTMGHDKMYWYQQDPGMELHLIHYSYGVNSTEKGDLSSESTVSRIRTEHFPLTLESARPSHTSQYLCASSEGGGTEAFFGQGTRLTVV.

This chain uses TRBV5-6 with TRBJ1-2, with D hard to call. The CDR3 is 15 residues long. The V end lost 0 bases, the J end lost 8 bases, and 17 bases lay between the germline ends. The germline V gene encodes CDR1 SGHDT and CDR2 YYEEEE. CDR3: CASSLGRIEGRGYTF. In nucleotides, the CDR3 is TGTGCCAGCAGCTTGGGTAGGATTGAGGGTCGGGGCTACACCTTC.

The CDR3 DNA sequence: TGTGCCAGCAGTTACGGGACAGGGGGCGCGGATGGCTACACCTTC. It translates to CASSYGTGGADGYTF. The rearrangement joins TRBV6-5 to TRBJ1-2, with TRBD1 identical over 12 bases. CDR1 and CDR2 from the germline V gene are MNHEY and SVGAGI. The junction had 4 bases not matched to a gene; V was cut back by 2 bases and J by 6 bases. This CDR3 spans 15 amino acids.

This clone was found once. V and J are TRBV5-5 and TRBJ2-3, with D possibly matching TRBD2 (6 bases). CDR3 size: 17 residues. The V and J ends lost 0 bases and 3 bases respectively, with 17 bases between them. Germline V gives CDR1 SGHKS, CDR2 YYEKEE (reference sequence). CDR3 protein: CASSLAYGLAVTDTQYF. CDR3 sequence (DNA): TGTGCCAGCAGCTTGGCATATGGGTTAGCGGTAACAGATACGCAGTATTTT.

The chain has TRBV6-1 and TRBJ2-3, with 10 bases identical to TRBD2. This CDR3 comprises 15 residues. Germline V gene sequence: CDR1 MNHNS, CDR2 SASEGT. V lost 4 bases, J lost 9 bases, and 10 bases stayed unmatched. The CDR3 region has the DNA TGTGCCAGCAGTGCCCCTAGCGGGGGCCTATTGACGCAGTATTTT. Its protein product is CASSAPSGGLLTQYF.

This chain connects TRBV4-1 to TRBJ2-1; 7 positions match TRBD1. The CDR3 covers 14 residues. In germline, CDR1 is MGHRA, CDR2 YSYEKL. V was clipped by 2 bases and J by 6 bases; unmatched bases: 4. Here the CDR3 reads CASSQYTGVNEQFF. The CDR3 region has the DNA TGCGCCAGCAGCCAATATACAGGGGTCAATGAGCAGTTCTTC.

The chain links TRBV10-3 to TRBJ1-1; D perhaps matches TRBD1 (5 bases). The V and J ends lost 6 bases and 1 base respectively, with 12 bases between them. The CDR3 is 14 residues long. Germline CDR1 and CDR2: ENHRY and SYGVKD. The CDR3 nucleotides are TGTGCCATCAGCCTTGGGACCGGGAACACTGAAGCTTTCTTT. As protein: CAISLGTGNTEAFF.

The CDR3 bases are TGTGCCAGCTCCCCGAGAAGGCAAGAGACCCAGTACTTC. The encoded protein is CASSPRRQETQYF. This rearrangement joins TRBV18 to TRBJ2-5; D gene uncertain. Germline V gives CDR1 KGHSH, CDR2 LQKENI. With 6 bases removed from V and 2 bases from J, the gap between germline ends came to 10 bases. The CDR3 sequence is 13 residues long.

The chain recombines TRBV2 with TRBJ2-2; 10 bases line up with TRBD1. The CDR3 runs to 14 residues. The germline CDR1 and CDR2 sequences are SNHLY and FYNNEI. V shed 10 bases, J shed 6 bases, and the junction held 8 bases outside the gene matches. The CDR3, as DNA: TGTGCCACCCCCGGGACAGGGGAGCCCGGGGAGCTGTTTTTT. Translation gives CATPGTGEPGELFF. The variable domain in full, with the rest retrieved from reference TRBV2 and TRBJ2-2, is EPEVTQTPSHQVTQMGQEVILRCVPISNHLYFYWYRQILGQKVEFLVSFYNNEISEKSEIFDDQFSVERPDGSNFTLKIRSTKLEDSAMYFCATPGTGEPGELFFGEGSRLTVL.

V is TRBV27 and J is TRBJ2-7; TRBD2 matches 10 bases. The trim removed 7 bases at V and 3 bases at J, leaving 12 bases unmatched. This CDR3 comprises 16 residues. Per the germline V gene, CDR1 is MNHEY and CDR2 is SMNVEV (reference sequence). The DNA of the CDR3 is TGTGCCAGCATGATCGAGCGGGGGGGCCGCTTCTACGAGCAGTACTTC. It yields the protein CASMIERGGRFYEQYF.

The chain joins TRBV6-1 to TRBJ1-2; 8 nucleotides match TRBD1. Germline loops: CDR1 MNHNS, CDR2 SASEGT. V was clipped by 7 bases and J by 0 bases; unmatched bases: 7. The CDR3 loop spans 15 amino acids. The CDR3 loop is CASNPAGGSNYGYTF. Written as DNA, the CDR3 is TGTGCCAGCAATCCGGCAGGGGGCTCTAACTATGGCTACACCTTC.